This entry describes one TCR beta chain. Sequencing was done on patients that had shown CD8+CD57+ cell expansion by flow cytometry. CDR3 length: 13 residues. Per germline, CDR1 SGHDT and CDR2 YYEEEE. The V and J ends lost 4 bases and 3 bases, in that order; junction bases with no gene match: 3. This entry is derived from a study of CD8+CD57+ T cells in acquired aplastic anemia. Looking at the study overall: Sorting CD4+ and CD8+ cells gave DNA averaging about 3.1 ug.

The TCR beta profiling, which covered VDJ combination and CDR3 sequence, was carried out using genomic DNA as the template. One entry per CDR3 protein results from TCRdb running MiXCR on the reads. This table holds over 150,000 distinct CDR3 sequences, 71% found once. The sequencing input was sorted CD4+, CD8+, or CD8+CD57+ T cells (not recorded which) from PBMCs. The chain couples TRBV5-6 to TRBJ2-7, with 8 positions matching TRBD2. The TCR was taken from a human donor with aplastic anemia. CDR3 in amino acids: CASSRGGGYEQYF. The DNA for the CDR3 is TGTGCCAGCAGCCGGGGGGGGGGCTACGAGCAGTACTTC. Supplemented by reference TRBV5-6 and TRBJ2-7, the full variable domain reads DAGVTQSPTHLIKTRGQQVTLRCSPKSGHDTVSWYQQALGQGPQFIFQYYEEEERQRGNFPDRFSGHQFPNYSSELNVNALLLGDSALYLCASSRGGGYEQYFGPGTRLTVT.